These 20 T cell receptor beta chains were sequenced from one sample in a study of CD8+ T cells in alopecia areata. cDNA serving as the sequencing template came from extracted, reverse transcribed RNA. Sequencing was performed with immunoSEQ multiplex PCR; in TCRdb, only in-frame clones are kept and a portion is missing. Seen here are roughly 120,000 clones, roughly 68% observed once, and the top ten hold around 2.7%. The sequencing input was CD4+ T cells sorted from blood. The source of these receptors is a human donor in good health.

This rearrangement joins TRBV28 to TRBJ2-5; tentatively, D is TRBD2 (6 bases). The CDR3 consists of 13 residues. Germline V gene sequence: CDR1 MDHEN, CDR2 SYDVKM. V was clipped by 4 bases and J by 5 bases, with 11 bases between them. The CDR3 reads CASSSSVLETQYF. Written as DNA, the CDR3 is TGTGCCAGCAGTTCTAGCGTTCTGGAGACCCAGTACTTC.

The chain couples TRBV29-1 to TRBJ1-1; maybe TRBD1 (5 bases). Trimming removed 1 base from V and 11 bases from J, with 17 bases in between. Germline CDR1 SQVTM, CDR2 ANQGSEA. This CDR3 region has 13 residues. The CDR3 DNA reads as TGCAGCGTTGAAGGTAAACCAAGGGGATCGGCTTTCTTT. Amino acid sequence: CSVEGKPRGSAFF.

This clone was detected only a few times. This chain links TRBV2 with TRBJ2-5; 10 bases map to TRBD1. The CDR3 runs to 14 residues. V shed 6 bases, J shed 3 bases, and the junction held 4 bases outside the gene matches. Germline CDR1 SNHLY, CDR2 FYNNEI. The CDR3 bases are TGTGCCAGCAGCCGGGACAGGGGAGAAGAGACCCAGTACTTC. Its translation is CASSRDRGEETQYF. The whole variable domain, filled in from reference TRBV2 and TRBJ2-5, reads EPEVTQTPSHQVTQMGQEVILRCVPISNHLYFYWYRQILGQKVEFLVSFYNNEISEKSEIFDDQFSVERPDGSNFTLKIRSTKLEDSAMYFCASSRDRGEETQYFGPGTRLLVL.

The chain uses TRBV5-6 and TRBJ1-4, with a weak D call TRBD1 (5 bases). V gave up 0 bases and J gave up 6 bases, with 15 bases separating them. Germline V gene lookup returns CDR1 SGHDT and CDR2 YYEEEE. The CDR3 sequence is 16 residues long. The DNA of the CDR3 is TGTGCCAGCAGCTTGGGGAACAGGCTGGCTGATGAAAAACTGTTTTTT. This sequence encodes CASSLGNRLADEKLFF. Full variable domain (rest looked up from reference TRBV5-6 and TRBJ1-4): DAGVTQSPTHLIKTRGQQVTLRCSPKSGHDTVSWYQQALGQGPQFIFQYYEEEERQRGNFPDRFSGHQFPNYSSELNVNALLLGDSALYLCASSLGNRLADEKLFFGSGTQLSVL.

This clone appeared a few times. V and J are TRBV30 and TRBJ2-5; TRBD2 is a possible D gene (6 bases). This CDR3 comprises 11 residues. The V and J ends lost 2 bases and 5 bases respectively, with 6 bases between them. CDR1 and CDR2 from the germline V gene are GTSNPN and SVGIG (reference sequence). CDR3 bases: TGTGCCTGGAGTCGGGAGGAGACCCAGTACTTC. Translated: CAWSREETQYF.

The rearrangement joins TRBV27 to TRBJ1-1, with 9 positions matching TRBD1. Germline CDR1 reads MNHEY; CDR2 reads SMNVEV (reference sequence). The CDR3 extends over 16 amino acids. V was clipped by 3 bases and J by 3 bases; unmatched bases: 8. The DNA for the CDR3 is TGTGCCAGCAGTTTTGGGGGACAGGGAGGGCACACTGAAGCTTTCTTT. Encoded protein: CASSFGGQGGHTEAFF.

V usage is TRBV15 and J usage is TRBJ2-1; 15 nucleotides match TRBD2. The V gene's germline CDR1 is LNHNV and CDR2 YYDKDF (reference sequence). The V segment lost 5 bases and the J segment 0 bases; nucleotides outside the gene matches: 5. The CDR3 is made up of 18 amino acids. The CDR3 nucleotides read TGTGCCACCAGCCCGGGACTAGCGGGGGGATTCTCCTACAATGAGCAGTTCTTC. This encodes CATSPGLAGGFSYNEQFF.

A word on this clone: One junction end disagrees with the germline gene, perhaps due to a read error. The genes are TRBV28 and TRBJ2-7; D assignment may be TRBD1 or TRBD2 (5 bases each). CDR3 length equals 14 residues. In germline, CDR1 is MDHEN, CDR2 SYDVKM. The CDR3 region has the DNA TGTGCCAGCAGCTTATCCGGGGCTACCTACGAGCAGTACTTC. Translating gives CASSLSGATYEQYF. Full variable domain (remainder filled in from reference TRBV28 and TRBJ2-7): DVKVTQSSRYLVKRTGEKVFLECVQDMDHENMFWYRQDPGLGLRLIYFSYDVKMKEKGDIPEGYSVSREKKERFSLILESASTNQTSMYLCASSLSGATYEQYFGPGTRLTVT.

The chain joins TRBV9 to TRBJ2-7; 9 bases fit TRBD1. This CDR3 spans 16 amino acids. The junction had 11 bases not matched to a gene; V was cut back by 4 bases and J by 3 bases. CDR1 is SGDLS and CDR2 is YYNGEE in the germline V gene. CDR3 bases: TGTGCCAGCAGCTCTAGACCCGGACAGGGGAGCTACGAGCAGTACTTC. Its translation is CASSSRPGQGSYEQYF.

J is TRBJ2-3 and V is TRBV29-1; perhaps TRBD2 as D (5 bases). Trimming cost V 6 bases and J 2 bases, with 9 bases left between them. CDR3 length equals 12 residues. Germline V gives CDR1 SQVTM, CDR2 ANQGSEA. This chain's CDR3 is CSVKRATDTQYF. The CDR3 bases are TGCAGCGTCAAGAGGGCCACAGATACGCAGTATTTT.

CDR3 sequence: CASRKNSYNSPLHF. CDR3 nucleotide sequence: TGTGCCAGCAGGAAAAACTCCTATAATTCACCCCTCCACTTT. The chain has TRBV6-5 and TRBJ1-6; D is ambiguous. Germline V gene data show CDR1 as MNHEY and CDR2 as SVGAGI. V was pared by 6 bases and J by 0 bases, with 6 bases between. The CDR3 loop spans 14 amino acids.

The chain carries TRBV7-6 and TRBJ2-2, with 11 bases aligning to TRBD2. CDR1 SGHVS and CDR2 FNYEAQ come from the germline V gene. The CDR3 loop spans 16 amino acids. The V and J ends lost 4 bases and 8 bases, in that order; junction bases with no gene match: 9. The CDR3 here is CASSSQTSGASGELFF. CDR3 in DNA: TGTGCCAGCAGCTCTCAGACTAGCGGGGCGAGTGGGGAGCTGTTTTTT.

This clone appeared a few times. The V and J genes are TRBV29-1 and TRBJ1-1; D ambiguous. The CDR3 contains 12 residues. Germline assignment: CDR1 SQVTM and CDR2 ANQGSEA. Deletions cut 7 bases from V and 7 bases from J, with 16 bases between. The CDR3 region is CSAQEGFGEAFF. The CDR3 DNA sequence: TGCAGCGCCCAGGAGGGATTTGGTGAAGCTTTCTTT.

This chain links TRBV7-9 with TRBJ2-6; D gene uncertain. Germline V CDR1 and CDR2: SEHNR, FQNEAQ (reference sequence). With 5 bases removed from V and 11 bases from J, the gap between germline ends came to 13 bases. The CDR3 consists of 13 residues. CDR3: CASSRPELDVLTF. The CDR3 DNA reads TGTGCCAGCAGCCGCCCCGAGCTAGACGTCCTGACTTTC.

This chain connects TRBV2 to TRBJ1-1; 7 bases line up with TRBD1. Looked up from germline, CDR1 is SNHLY and CDR2 is FYNNEI. CDR3 size: 15 residues. With V trimmed by 6 bases and J by 0 bases, 7 bases remained unmatched. The CDR3 spells CASSQQGRVNTEAFF. CDR3 in DNA: TGTGCCAGCAGCCAACAGGGGAGAGTGAACACTGAAGCTTTCTTT.

This clone has more than one count but fewer than ten. The chain uses TRBV7-2 and TRBJ2-7; 8 bases are shared with TRBD2. V was pared by 5 bases and J by 6 bases, with 12 bases of the junction left unmatched. Germline loops: CDR1 SGHTA, CDR2 FQGNSA. This CDR3 has 15 residues. CDR3: CASSRRSGGAFEQYF. The CDR3 region has the DNA TGTGCCAGCAGCCGCAGAAGCGGGGGAGCATTCGAGCAGTACTTC.

The chain is built from TRBV7-3 and TRBJ2-1, with no clear D. This CDR3 region has 13 residues. Trimming cost V 6 bases and J 9 bases, with 15 bases left between them. CDR1 is SGHTA and CDR2 is FQGTGA in the germline V gene. The CDR3, as DNA: TGTGCCAGCAGGACTGACTGGGCTAGTGAGCAGTTCTTC. Its protein is CASRTDWASEQFF.

The chain carries TRBV4-1 and TRBJ1-2; unclear D gene. The V end was cut by 1 base, the J end by 10 bases, with 16 bases between. Germline CDR1 is MGHRA and CDR2 is YSYEKL. The CDR3 totals 14 residues. Here the CDR3 reads CASSQAGGNGIYTF. In DNA form, the CDR3 reads TGCGCCAGCAGCCAAGCAGGAGGGAACGGTATCTACACCTTC.

The chain joins TRBV5-6 to TRBJ2-5; TRBD1 might be the D (6 bases). The CDR3 consists of 15 residues. V lost 4 bases, J lost 5 bases, and 18 bases lay in between. Germline V gene data show CDR1 as SGHDT and CDR2 as YYEEEE. The CDR3 loop reads CASSLDRRQHETQYF. The DNA for the CDR3 is TGTGCCAGCAGCCTGGACAGACGTCAACACGAGACCCAGTACTTC.

The rearrangement uses TRBV7-2 and TRBJ2-3; D possibly matches TRBD1 or TRBD2 (5 bases each). Per the germline V gene, CDR1 is SGHTA and CDR2 is FQGNSA. The CDR3 consists of 13 residues. Trimming stripped 6 bases from V and 5 bases from J, with 12 bases between. CDR3: CASSLARGDTQYF. The CDR3 nucleotides are TGTGCCAGCAGTCTAGCAAGGGGAGATACGCAGTATTTT.